The 20 T cell receptor beta chains given below trace back to one sample, sequenced in a study of blood T cell repertoires in COVID-19. Sequencing used immunoSEQ multiplex PCR; TCRdb keeps in-frame clones, though not all of them. The table shows approximately 180,000 clones, with 80% to 90% occurring only once. The sample comprised peripheral blood. These receptors were collected from a woman aged 80 or over with COVID-19, enrolled during active disease.

This clone showed up just a few times. V and J are TRBV18 and TRBJ2-7, with D tentatively TRBD2 (5 bases). CDR1 is KGHSH and CDR2 is LQKENI in the germline V gene. The CDR3 sequence is 14 residues long. The germline V and J ends were trimmed by 1 base and 6 bases, with 13 bases remaining between them. CDR3 bases: TGTGCCAGCTCACCACTTGATTCCGGGGTCGAGCAGTACTTC. The encoded protein is CASSPLDSGVEQYF.

This chain joins TRBV6-6 and TRBJ2-7; 11 nucleotides match TRBD2. The CDR3 has 13 amino acids. The germline V gene encodes CDR1 MNHNY and CDR2 SVGAGI (reference sequence). V lost 2 bases to trimming and J lost 6 bases; unmatched junction nucleotides: 0. This CDR3 reads CASSYGLAGEQYF. CDR3 sequence (DNA): TGTGCCAGCAGTTACGGACTAGCGGGCGAGCAGTACTTC.

The chain links TRBV19 to TRBJ1-1, with a possible D match to TRBD1 (6 bases). V dropped 6 bases and J dropped 5 bases, with 13 bases sitting between them. From germline, CDR1 is LNHDA and CDR2 SQIVND (reference sequence). The CDR3 has 13 residues. CDR3 coding DNA: TGTGCCAGTAGGCCTACAGGGTTAACTGAAGCTTTCTTT. It specifies CASRPTGLTEAFF.

This clone showed up just once. The V call is TRBV5-1, the J call TRBJ2-3; tentatively, D is TRBD2 (5 bases). In germline, CDR1 is SGHRS, CDR2 YFSETQ. This CDR3 has 14 residues. Trimming took off 2 bases at V and 5 bases at J, with 12 bases between the two ends. CDR3 in DNA: TGCGCCAGCAGCTTAGGTTACGCGGGAGATACGCAGTATTTT. Protein: CASSLGYAGDTQYF.

This clone was counted at least ten times. The V gene is TRBV7-6, the J gene TRBJ2-7; TRBD1 agrees at 8 bases. There are 16 residues in the CDR3. The J segment lost 7 bases and the V segment lost 0 bases, leaving 11 bases of the junction unmatched. Germline lookup yields CDR1 SGHVS and CDR2 FNYEAQ. The CDR3 region is CASSLAEAGGGYEQYF. The CDR3 coding sequence is TGTGCCAGCAGCTTAGCGGAGGCAGGGGGCGGTTATGAGCAGTACTTC.

This chain uses TRBV27 with TRBJ2-5; 12 bases fit TRBD1. The length of the CDR3 is 14 residues. Losses at the gene ends were 4 bases for V and 8 bases for J; bases not matched to a gene: 5. CDR1 is MNHEY, CDR2 SMNVEV, per germline (reference sequence). The chain's CDR3 is CASSSRDRGPTQYF. The CDR3 DNA sequence: TGTGCCAGCAGTTCCCGGGACAGGGGGCCAACCCAGTACTTC.

V usage is TRBV7-9 and J usage is TRBJ1-4; the D gene is possibly TRBD1 (6 bases). The germline V gene has CDR1 SEHNR and CDR2 FQNEAQ (reference sequence). The V and J ends lost 7 bases and 4 bases respectively, with 13 bases between them. The CDR3 has 14 residues. The CDR3 DNA reads TGTGCCAGCAACCCGGGGGGCTTTAATGAAAAACTGTTTTTT. It yields the protein CASNPGGFNEKLFF.

The rearrangement links TRBV7-2 to TRBJ2-1; D may be TRBD2 (6 bases). Germline V gene lookup returns CDR1 SGHTA and CDR2 FQGNSA. Trimming removed 1 base from V and 0 bases from J, with 19 bases in between. This CDR3 has 19 amino acids. CDR3 sequence (DNA): TGTGCCAGCAGCTTAGTCGGCGGGGCGTCAATAAGCTCCTACAATGAGCAGTTCTTC. Its protein is CASSLVGGASISSYNEQFF. Together with reference TRBV7-2 and TRBJ2-1, the CDR3 gives the full variable domain: GAGVSQSPSNKVTEKGKDVELRCDPISGHTALYWYRQSLGQGLEFLIYFQGNSAPDKSGLPSDRFSAERTGGSVSTLTIQRTQQEDSAVYLCASSLVGGASISSYNEQFFGPGTRLTVL.

V is TRBV6-6 and J is TRBJ1-1, with D perhaps TRBD1 (6 bases). The CDR3 has 13 residues. The V end was cut by 5 bases, the J end by 0 bases, with 7 bases between. Germline lookup yields CDR1 MNHNY and CDR2 SVGAGI (reference sequence). As DNA, the CDR3 is TGTGCCAGCAGTAACAGGGTGAACACTGAAGCTTTCTTT. Translating gives CASSNRVNTEAFF.

This chain connects TRBV27 to TRBJ2-3, with D possibly being TRBD2 (5 bases). The length of the CDR3 is 15 residues. Germline CDR1 and CDR2: MNHEY and SMNVEV (reference sequence). Trimming shortened V by 3 bases and J by 5 bases, and 15 bases separated the two germline ends. CDR3 bases: TGTGCCAGCAGTTTTGAGGGCCGGGTAAGAGATACGCAGTATTTT. Its protein is CASSFEGRVRDTQYF.

The chain has TRBV7-9 and TRBJ2-7; the match to TRBD2 covers 11 bases. The V and J ends lost 5 bases and 3 bases, in that order; junction bases with no gene match: 12. CDR1 is SEHNR and CDR2 is FQNEAQ in the germline V gene (reference sequence). The CDR3 extends over 17 amino acids. CDR3 coding DNA: TGTGCCAGCAGCCCAAATGTGGGGGGACTAGCGGACTACGAGCAGTACTTC. Translation gives CASSPNVGGLADYEQYF.

This clone occurred a few times. The chain is built from TRBV5-8 and TRBJ2-7; D remains unclear. Germline V gene lookup returns CDR1 SGHTS and CDR2 YDEGEE. V was trimmed by 4 bases and J by 3 bases, leaving 17 bases between them. This CDR3 comprises 15 residues. DNA for the CDR3: TGTGCCAGCAGCAGGAGAGGCCTAGGCGTCTACGAGCAGTACTTC. This encodes CASSRRGLGVYEQYF.

The chain carries TRBV5-4 and TRBJ2-5; TRBD2 matches at 7 bases. Germline values: CDR1 SGHNT, CDR2 YYREEE (reference sequence). The J segment lost 2 bases and the V segment lost 3 bases, leaving 10 bases of the junction unmatched. This CDR3 is 16 amino acids long. The CDR3 loop is CASSSRYSSGQETQYF. The CDR3 coding sequence is TGTGCCAGCAGCTCGCGTTACTCTAGCGGACAAGAGACCCAGTACTTC.

The chain carries TRBV19 and TRBJ1-2; the D is unclear. The length of the CDR3 is 14 residues. CDR1 LNHDA and CDR2 SQIVND come from the germline V gene (reference sequence). Trimming took off 7 bases at V and 2 bases at J, with 14 bases between the two ends. CDR3 sequence: CASNLRLVNYGYTF. The CDR3 coding sequence is TGTGCCAGTAATCTCAGACTGGTAAACTATGGCTACACCTTC.

The V gene is TRBV7-2, the J gene TRBJ1-1, with D unresolved. V lost 8 bases and J lost 4, with 11 bases in between. Germline lookup yields CDR1 SGHTA and CDR2 FQGNSA. The CDR3 has 12 residues. Here the CDR3 DNA reads TGTGCCAGCCTGCGCGTTTCCACTGAAGCTTTCTTT. Translated: CASLRVSTEAFF.

This rearrangement joins TRBV7-8 to TRBJ1-6, with 11 bases fitting TRBD1. J was trimmed by 8 bases and V by 11 bases; bases with no gene match: 11. The CDR3 is 15 residues long. The germline V gene has CDR1 SGHVS and CDR2 FQNEAQ. This CDR3 is CASARDRGTHSPLHF. The CDR3, as DNA: TGTGCCTCAGCCAGGGACAGGGGGACCCATTCACCCCTCCACTTT.

The V gene is TRBV6-5, the J gene TRBJ2-7, with no clear D. CDR3 length: 12 residues. Germline V gives CDR1 MNHEY, CDR2 SVGAGI. Trimming took 6 bases from V and 4 from J, leaving 10 bases between them. CDR3 nucleotide sequence: TGTGCCAGCAGGCAGACACATTACGAGCAGTACTTC. Protein product: CASRQTHYEQYF.

This clone was recorded only once. CDR3 in amino acids: CASSLWLAGGSTDTQYF. The CDR3 nucleotides are TGCGCCAGCAGCTTGTGGCTAGCGGGGGGGAGCACAGATACGCAGTATTTT. J is TRBJ2-3 and V is TRBV5-1, with 12 bases identical to TRBD2. This CDR3 is built from 17 residues. Germline CDR1 is SGHRS and CDR2 is YFSETQ. With V trimmed by 1 base and J by 0 bases, 3 bases remained unmatched.

This clone was observed many times. The gene calls are TRBV4-2 and TRBJ1-6; 10 bases line up with TRBD1. The CDR3 extends over 19 amino acids. CDR1 LGHNA and CDR2 YNFKEQ come from the germline V gene. The V gene end was trimmed by 0 bases and the J gene end by 9 bases; junction bases not matched to a gene: 14. This CDR3 reads CASSQDRVGLGTGVSPLHF. The CDR3, as DNA: TGTGCCAGCAGCCAAGATCGAGTAGGTCTCGGGACAGGGGTTTCACCCCTCCACTTT.

The chain links TRBV19 to TRBJ1-4; 7 positions agree with TRBD1. Germline trimming cut 2 bases from V and 5 bases from J; bases unmatched to any gene: 5. The CDR3 totals 15 residues. Germline CDR1 and CDR2: LNHDA and SQIVND (reference sequence). This CDR3 is CASSISGRGNEKLFF. CDR3 in DNA: TGTGCCAGTAGTATATCGGGCAGGGGGAATGAAAAACTGTTTTTT.